The rows below give T cell receptor beta chains drawn from one sample of a study of CD8+CD57+ T cells in acquired aplastic anemia. A single record per CDR3 protein comes from TCRdb applying MiXCR to the reads. The sample lists roughly 290,000 distinct CDR3 sequences, approximately 57% occurring once. Sequencing used sorted CD4+, CD8+, or CD8+CD57+ T cells (not recorded which) from PBMCs. These receptors came from a human donor with aplastic anemia. CDR3s include the opening cysteine and the closing phenylalanine or tryptophan. Each record gives: J gene, V gene, CDR3 protein.

TRBJ1-5 TRBV10-3 CAISEGRNQPQHF
TRBJ2-5 TRBV7-2 CASSTFVETQYF
TRBJ1-3 TRBV10-3 CAISVDTIYF
TRBJ1-2 TRBV7-3 CASSPTTGGDYGYTF
TRBJ1-1 TRBV5-6 CANSPDGLSTEAFF
TRBJ2-7 TRBV4-3 CASSQGWGERYEQYF
TRBJ2-1 TRBV18 CASSPGLTSRNEQFF
TRBJ1-5 TRBV10-3 CAISDSYSNQPQHF
TRBJ2-5 TRBV29-1 CSGSQTGGETQYF
TRBJ2-1 TRBV20-1 CSASRTGGEQFF
TRBJ1-3 TRBV2 CASSGGRDSLKRNTIYF
TRBJ2-3 TRBV19 CASSFTWDTQYF
TRBJ1-5 TRBV19 CGTQADHNQPQHF
TRBJ2-7 TRBV6-4 CASSEQGDYEQYF
TRBJ2-1 TRBV6-6 CASSQSQGSYNEQFF
TRBJ1-6 TRBV10-3 CASSDAGNSPLRF
TRBJ2-5 TRBV6-2/TRBV6-3 CATRLAGTYPTQYF
TRBJ1-1 TRBV2 CASSVPGQASNTEAFF
TRBJ2-7 TRBV7-2 CASSGTAYEQYF
. TRBV5-1 CASSLYGTGLGETQYF
TRBJ1-1 TRBV2 CVSRLHLSGTEAFF
TRBJ2-5 TRBV25-1 CASRDSGQETQYF
TRBJ2-3 TRBV20-1 CSARVLGEPQIEQYF
TRBJ2-5 TRBV11-2 CASSLGVSVVRAWETQYF
TRBJ2-1 TRBV2 CASQRRGPNEQFF
TRBJ1-5 TRBV7-2 CASSAKGRYSNQPQHF
TRBJ1-4 TRBV20-1 CSALSAATNEKLFF
TRBJ2-5 TRBV20-1 CSARPHKAGQETQYF
TRBJ1-6 TRBV7-9 CASRTGLNNSPFHF
TRBJ1-3 TRBV14 CASSQGAGGKGNTIYF
TRBJ2-7 TRBV29-1 CSVARTSGGYEQYF
TRBJ2-7 TRBV7-3 CASSLMGGLAPHEQYF
TRBJ1-2 TRBV5-1 CASSLVASGGGYGYTF
TRBJ1-2 TRBV7-9 CASSLGTGVGYTF
TRBJ1-2 TRBV2 CASSAGLYGYTF
TRBJ2-2 TRBV5-6 CASSATGFNTGELFF
TRBJ2-3 TRBV20-1 CSASHRTATSTDTQYF
TRBJ1-2 TRBV6-6 CASSPGPFNGYTF
TRBJ1-2 TRBV7-2 CVSSHPLGGTSRVANYGYTF
TRBJ2-1 TRBV20-1 CSAYRRGYNEQFF
TRBJ1-6 TRBV2 CASHGRGGSPLHF